This T cell receptor (beta chain) is from a study of shared clonotypes between healthy human individuals. Assay used: immunoSEQ multiplex PCR; TCRdb lists only in-frame clones, some missing. The sample has about 1.5 million clones, roughly 98% seen once. Trimming pared 6 bases from V and 0 bases from J, leaving 11 bases between. CDR1 is MNHNS, CDR2 SASEGT, per germline. This CDR3 contains 14 residues. The chain links TRBV6-1 to TRBJ1-1, with D hard to call. The clonotype was recovered from a man between 25 and 39 years old in good health. The specimen sequenced was naive CD4+ T cells sorted from blood. Subset in this sample: CD45RA+ positively selected. This CDR3 is CASSRISLNTEAFF. CDR3 DNA sequence: TGTGCCAGCAGCCGTATTTCGCTGAACACTGAAGCTTTCTTT.